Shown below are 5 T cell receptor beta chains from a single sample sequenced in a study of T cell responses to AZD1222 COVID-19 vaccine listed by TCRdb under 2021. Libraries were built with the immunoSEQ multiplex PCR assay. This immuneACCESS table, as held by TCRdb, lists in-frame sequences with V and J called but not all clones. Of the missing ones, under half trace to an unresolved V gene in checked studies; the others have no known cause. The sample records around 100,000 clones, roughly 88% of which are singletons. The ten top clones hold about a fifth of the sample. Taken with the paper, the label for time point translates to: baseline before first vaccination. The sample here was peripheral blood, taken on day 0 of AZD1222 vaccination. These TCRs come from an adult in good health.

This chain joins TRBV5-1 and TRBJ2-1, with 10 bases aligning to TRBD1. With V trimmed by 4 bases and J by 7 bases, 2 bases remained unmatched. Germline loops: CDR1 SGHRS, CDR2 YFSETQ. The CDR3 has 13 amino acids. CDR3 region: CASSTGQGNEQFF. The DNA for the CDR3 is TGCGCCAGCAGCACGGGACAGGGGAATGAGCAGTTCTTC.

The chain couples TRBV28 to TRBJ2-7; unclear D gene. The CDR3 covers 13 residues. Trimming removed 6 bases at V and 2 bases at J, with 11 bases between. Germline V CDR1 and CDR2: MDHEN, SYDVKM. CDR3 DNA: TGTGCCAGCAGCCCACAGACTCCCTACGAGCAGTACTTC. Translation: CASSPQTPYEQYF.

The CDR3 region is CASSLSRTDYGYTF. DNA for the CDR3: TGTGCCAGCAGTTTATCCCGGACGGATTATGGCTACACCTTC. This rearrangement joins TRBV28 to TRBJ1-2, with D hard to call. Per the germline V gene, CDR1 is MDHEN and CDR2 is SYDVKM. The CDR3 has 14 residues. V was cut by 1 base and J by 5 bases, with 11 bases left in between.

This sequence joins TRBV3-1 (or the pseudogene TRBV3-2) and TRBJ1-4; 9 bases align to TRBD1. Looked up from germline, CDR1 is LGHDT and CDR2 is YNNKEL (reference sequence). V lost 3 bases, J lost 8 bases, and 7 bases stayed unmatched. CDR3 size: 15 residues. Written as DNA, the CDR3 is TGTGCCAGCAGCCACCCGGGACAGGGCGGCGAAAAACTGTTTTTT. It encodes CASSHPGQGGEKLFF.

The CDR3 region is CASSPSPGTTLDTQYF. CDR3 bases: TGTGCCAGTAGTCCTTCACCCGGGACTACATTAGATACGCAGTATTTT. The chain has TRBV19 and TRBJ2-3; 7 bases map to TRBD2. Germline assignment: CDR1 LNHDA and CDR2 SQIVND (reference sequence). The CDR3 has 16 amino acids. V gave up 5 bases and J gave up 5 bases; unmatched junction bases: 13.